What follows is one TCR beta chain and its context. The antigen is undetermined. Looked up from germline, CDR1 is LNHDA and CDR2 is SQIVND (reference sequence). The CDR3 totals 15 residues. The sample originates from a study of cytomegalovirus exposure and HLA in healthy donors. Findings and caveats of the study: Overall, approximately 150 TCR beta chains were annotated as cytomegalovirus-associated.

Primers for the PCR totalled 60 Vbeta and 13 Jbeta. Sequenced by immunoSEQ multiplex PCR; TCRdb stores in-frame clones only, minus some. Here the sample spans around 110,000 clones, roughly three fifths being singletons. Specimen: PBMCs. The V and J genes are TRBV19 and TRBJ2-5, with a possible D match to TRBD1 (6 bases). The J call may be wrong; the DNA end is better matched by TRBJ2-7. The receptor was isolated from a woman aged 40 to 55 in good health and CMV-seropositive. The CDR3 region is CASSKKQGSIDEQYF. The CDR3 region has the DNA TGTGCCAGTAGTAAGAAACAGGGTTCGATTGACGAGCAGTACTTC.